This TCR beta chain was sequenced in a study of cytomegalovirus exposure and HLA in healthy donors. The PCR employed 60 Vbeta primers together with 13 Jbeta primers. Generated by immunoSEQ multiplex PCR, the TCRdb table keeps only in-frame clones and is missing some. This table has some 120,000 clones, 70% appearing once. V was cut by 1 base and J by 3 bases, with 9 bases left in between. Germline V lookup: CDR1 SGHTA, CDR2 FQGTGA. This CDR3 region has 14 residues. Regarding this clone: Antigen: not known.

The study's findings and limits: Under in vitro conditions, three CMV-associated chains were confirmed as specific for CMV antigens.

The chain recombines TRBV7-3 with TRBJ2-5, with D perhaps matching TRBD2 (5 bases). The sample taken for sequencing was PBMCs. The sequence was collected from a man aged 30-40 years in good health and CMV-seropositive. CDR3 region: CASSLNPAEETQYF. CDR3 bases: TGTGCCAGCAGCTTAAATCCAGCGGAAGAGACCCAGTACTTC. Looking up the rest from reference TRBV7-3 and TRBJ2-5 gives the full variable domain: GAGVSQTPSNKVTEKGKYVELRCDPISGHTALYWYRQSLGQGPEFLIYFQGTGAADDSGLPNDRFFAVRPEGSVSTLKIQRTERGDSAVYLCASSLNPAEETQYFGPGTRLLVL.